This T cell receptor (beta chain) was retrieved from a study of cytomegalovirus exposure and HLA in healthy donors. The PCR was carried out with 60 Vbeta primers and 13 Jbeta primers. The method was immunoSEQ multiplex PCR; TCRdb's version includes in-frame clones alone and lacks a portion of them. Among 160,000 or so clones, around 80% were seen once, and the ten largest hold more than 0.5%. Concerning this clone: No antigen is known for it.

The CDR3 spans 15 residues. From germline, CDR1 is MNHNS and CDR2 SASEGT. V lost 7 bases, J lost 0 bases, and 9 bases stayed unmatched. Study-wide results and caveats: There were several of the most significant clusters that appeared linked to common viral pathogens in a later analysis.

This clonotype originated in a woman aged 50 to 65 in good health and CMV-seronegative. The chain is built from TRBV6-1 and TRBJ2-7; 7 nucleotides agree with TRBD2. The sample taken for sequencing was PBMCs. The CDR3, as DNA: TGTGCCAGCAATTTAGATGCGGGAGCCTCCTACGAGCAGTACTTC. Protein: CASNLDAGASYEQYF.